This passage covers 27 T cell receptor beta chains from one sample sequenced in a study of tumor-infiltrating lymphocytes in primary liver carcinoma. Unsorted bulk tissue (about 18-30 mg) underwent RNA and DNA co-extraction. With around 490 ng total RNA as template and a constant-region primer, TCR beta cDNA was made. For TCR beta, libraries were produced by three nested multiplex PCR rounds using slightly modified ARM-PCR. The first two PCR rounds used TRBV1-TRBV30 primers with a Cbeta primer, roughly 10 cycles each. TCRdb redid the calling of the multiplex PCR reads with MiXCR, one entry per CDR3 protein. Among fewer than 50,000 distinct CDR3 sequences listed, around 75% were seen once. The sequencing input was tumor-adjacent normal liver tissue. Receptors originate from a woman aged 25 to 39 with primary liver carcinoma and hepatitis B virus infection.

Comment on this clonotype: The junction does not match germline at one end; this may be a read error. The chain couples TRBV10-2 to TRBJ2-2; 7 nucleotides align to TRBD1. The CDR3 is 14 amino acids. Per germline, CDR1 WSHSY and CDR2 SAAADI. The DNA for the CDR3 is TGCGCCAGCAGTCCGGGACGAGTAACAGGGGATCTGTTTTTT. Its translation: CASSPGRVTGDLFF.

This clonotype was picked up many times. The chain combines TRBV28 with TRBJ2-1, with D possibly matching TRBD2 (5 bases). The germline V and J ends were trimmed by 6 bases and 4 bases, with 13 bases remaining between them. CDR1 MDHEN and CDR2 SYDVKM come from the germline V gene. The CDR3 consists of 14 residues. CDR3 residues: CASSRSTNYNEQFF. The DNA for the CDR3 is TGTGCCAGCAGCCGCTCGACTAATTACAATGAGCAGTTCTTC.

Points on this clonotype: This CDR3 fails to terminate in the conserved phenylalanine or tryptophan, so it likely reflects a read error. The chain has TRBV28 and TRBJ2-3; weak D call: TRBD2 (5 bases). The CDR3 sequence is 13 residues long. The V end was cut by 5 bases, the J end by 7 bases, with 13 bases between. Per the germline V gene, CDR1 is MDHEN and CDR2 is SYDVKM. The CDR3 region is CASSRTRLNTQYS. DNA for the CDR3: TGTGCCAGCAGTCGAACTAGATTAAATACGCAGTATTCT.

There are a few counts of this clonotype. The junction and the germline gene differ at one end; a read error may be behind it. The V gene is TRBV4-1, the J gene TRBJ1-3, with 7 bases lining up with TRBD1. Germline V CDR1 and CDR2: MGHRA, YSYEKL. The CDR3 totals 14 residues. CDR3 region: CTSSQGDSGNTIYF. CDR3 nucleotide sequence: TGTACCAGCAGCCAAGGGGACAGCGGAAACACCATATATTTT.

A remark on this clonotype: One end of the junction is discordant with germline, which a read error may explain. The rearrangement links TRBV11-2 to TRBJ2-3; D remains unclear. Germline-derived CDR1 and CDR2 are SGHAT and FQNNGV. This CDR3 comprises 11 residues. This CDR3 is CTSSYTDTQCF. The CDR3 nucleotides are TGTACCAGTAGCTACACAGATACGCAGTGTTTT.

Comment on this clonotype: Likely a read error: the CDR3 ends without its conserved phenylalanine or tryptophan. J is TRBJ2-1 and V is TRBV12-3 or TRBV12-4; D uncertain. V was pared by 5 bases and J by 3 bases, with 17 bases between. This CDR3 is built from 16 residues. The CDR3: CASSTLELTDYNEQFV. CDR3 DNA: TGTGCCAGCAGTACCCTGGAACTAACGGACTACAATGAGCAGTTCGTC.

This clonotype has only one observation. One junction end does not reproduce the germline sequence, and a read error may be involved. The chain combines TRBV11-2 with TRBJ2-1; D is perhaps TRBD1 or TRBD2 (5 bases each). This CDR3 comprises 15 residues. CDR1 and CDR2 from the germline V gene are SGHAT and FQNNGV. Here the CDR3 reads CVSSPSGQFYNGQFF. The DNA of the CDR3 is TGTGTCAGCAGTCCCTCGGGGCAGTTCTACAATGGGCAGTTCTTC.

As regards this clonotype: The junction departs from germline at one end; a sequencing error may be responsible. V and J are TRBV6-1 and TRBJ2-7; D is unclear. Germline loops: CDR1 MNHNS, CDR2 SASEGT. CDR3 size: 14 residues. CDR3 nucleotide sequence: TGTTCCAGCAGTGTCCGGGCTCTAACCTACGAGCAATACTTC. Translation: CSSSVRALTYEQYF.

Details on this clonotype: The junction differs from germline at one of its ends, possibly a read error. The CDR3 DNA is TGTGCCAGCAGCTTAGCGGACGCAGTGAGCACTGAAGCCTTCTTT. Translated: CASSLADAVSTEAFF. This chain joins TRBV5-4 and TRBJ1-1, with D hard to call. From germline, CDR1 is SGHNT and CDR2 YYREEE (reference sequence). The CDR3 consists of 15 residues.

Turning to this clonotype: This likely comes from a read error, as the CDR3 has no conserved phenylalanine or tryptophan at its end. The rearrangement joins TRBV6-1 to TRBJ2-2; D unresolved. This CDR3 has 11 residues. Germline lookup yields CDR1 MNHNS and CDR2 SASEGT. The V end was cut by 4 bases, the J end by 8 bases, with 5 bases between. CDR3 in amino acids: CASSAVGELFL. CDR3 sequence (DNA): TGTGCCAGCAGTGCCGTTGGGGAGCTGTTTTTA.

This rearrangement joins TRBV6-5 to TRBJ2-7; D not certain. This CDR3 is 15 amino acids long. Between the trimmed V and J ends, which lost 2 bases and 6 bases, there was a span of 17 bases. Germline V gene sequence: CDR1 MNHEY, CDR2 SVGAGI. The DNA for the CDR3 is TGTGCCAGCAGTTACAAGGATAGCAGCCCCTTCGAGCAGTACTTC. Protein product: CASSYKDSSPFEQYF.

Remarks on this clonotype: Mismatch with germline at one junction end may stem from a read error. This rearrangement joins TRBV12-3 or TRBV12-4 to TRBJ2-7, with D unresolved. The CDR3 is 15 residues long. The DNA for the CDR3 is TGTGCCAACAGTCCTCAGGCCGATTTAGCCTACAAGCAGTACTTC. It specifies CANSPQADLAYKQYF.

As regards this clonotype: A read error may be the cause here, since a much bigger clone is one base away. J is TRBJ2-1 and V is TRBV5-1, with a possible D match to TRBD2 (7 bases). This CDR3 comprises 16 residues. Germline V gene lookup returns CDR1 SGHRS and CDR2 YFSETQ. V gave up 6 bases and J gave up 3 bases, with 19 bases separating them. The CDR3 spells CASNMLGGGDYNEQFF. The DNA of the CDR3 is TGCGCCAGCAATATGTTAGGGGGGGGGGACTACAATGAGCAGTTCTTC.

At least ten counts were recorded for this clonotype. This sequence joins TRBV4-1 and TRBJ2-7; D gene uncertain. Germline assignment: CDR1 MGHRA and CDR2 YSYEKL. With 5 bases removed from V and 3 bases from J, the gap between germline ends came to 11 bases. The CDR3 totals 13 residues. CDR3 residues: CASSVESGYEQYF. DNA of the CDR3: TGCGCCAGCAGCGTAGAGTCGGGCTACGAGCAGTACTTC.

To note about this clonotype: The junction and the germline gene differ at one end; a read error may be behind it. The chain links TRBV6-6 to TRBJ2-3; the D is unclear. From germline, CDR1 is MNHNY and CDR2 SVGAGI (reference sequence). The CDR3 extends over 16 amino acids. The CDR3 region has the DNA TGTGCCAGCAGTTCCGGTCTATCAAGCAATGCAGATATGCAGTATTTT. It translates to CASSSGLSSNADMQYF.

Concerning this clonotype itself: A read error may account for a junction end that differs from germline. The rearrangement links TRBV11-2 to TRBJ2-7; 9 bases line up with TRBD1. Germline assignment: CDR1 SGHAT and CDR2 FQNNGV. The CDR3 consists of 15 residues. The CDR3 region is CASSLRWTGENGQYF. The CDR3, as DNA: TGTGCAAGCAGCTTACGATGGACAGGGGAAAACGGGCAGTACTTC.

This clonotype was detected only once. V is TRBV5-6 and J is TRBJ2-5; the D gene is possibly TRBD2 (5 bases). V dropped 7 bases and J dropped 8 bases, with 18 bases sitting between them. Germline V gene lookup returns CDR1 SGHDT and CDR2 YYEEEE. This CDR3 comprises 13 residues. This CDR3 reads CASGETKWETQYF. The CDR3 DNA reads TGTGCCAGCGGAGAGACTAAATGGGAAACCCAGTACTTC.

Worth noting for this clonotype: One end of the junction varies from germline; a read error may be responsible. The DNA for the CDR3 is TGCGCTAGCAGCCAAGGACTAGCGGGAGGGATGAACACCTGGGAGCTGTTTTTT. It encodes CASSQGLAGGMNTWELFF. The genes are TRBV4-3 and TRBJ2-2, with 15 nucleotides matching TRBD2. This CDR3 contains 18 residues. Per germline, CDR1 LGHNA and CDR2 YSLEER.

This clonotype turned up a few times. The J gene is TRBJ2-1, the V gene TRBV7-3; a possible D gene is TRBD2 (5 bases). The ends were cut back, 4 bases at V and 0 bases at J, with 10 bases in the middle. The CDR3 length is 15 residues. CDR1 is SGHTA and CDR2 is FQGTGA in the germline V gene. The CDR3 reads CASSWGVNSYNEQFF. In DNA, the CDR3 is TGTGCCAGCAGCTGGGGAGTCAACTCCTACAATGAGCAGTTCTTC.

This chain connects TRBV6-2 or TRBV6-3 to TRBJ2-1; 10 nucleotides align to TRBD2. Trimming took 2 bases from V and 5 from J; bases not matched to a gene: 18. The CDR3 has 20 residues. From germline, CDR1 is MNHEY and CDR2 SVGEGT. The CDR3 region is CASSYGSAGPAGGNNNEQFF. The CDR3 DNA sequence: TGTGCCAGCAGTTACGGCAGTGCGGGTCCAGCGGGAGGGAATAACAATGAGCAGTTCTTC.

Points on this clonotype: A much larger clone differs from this one at a single base, so this may be a read error. The chain recombines TRBV19 with TRBJ1-1, with D maybe TRBD1 (6 bases). The CDR3 consists of 12 residues. Germline lookup yields CDR1 LNHDA and CDR2 SQIVND (reference sequence). The CDR3 loop is CASLRRDTETFF. The CDR3 DNA sequence: TGTGCCAGCCTCCGACGGGACACTGAAACTTTCTTT.

Of note for this clonotype: This may stem from a read error, because a much larger clone lies one nucleotide away. The CDR3 nucleotides read TGCGCCAGCACCGAAAACTCTACGGGGAACACTGAAGCTTTCTTT. Translation gives CASTENSTGNTEAFF. The chain uses TRBV5-1 and TRBJ1-1; D gene uncertain. The V gene lost 6 bases and the J gene lost 1 base, with 16 bases spanning the gap. In germline, CDR1 is SGHRS, CDR2 YFSETQ. The CDR3 is 15 amino acids.

A few counts support this clonotype. One base away lies a much larger clone, so this may be a sequencing read error. The chain uses TRBV7-9 and TRBJ2-7; no clear D. V was cut by 5 bases and J by 6 bases, with 17 bases left in between. Per germline, CDR1 SEHNR and CDR2 FQNEAQ (reference sequence). The CDR3 length is 14 residues. CDR3 in amino acids: CASSPTGSASEQYF. The CDR3 DNA reads TGTGCCAGCAGCCCGACCGGGTCGGCTAGCGAGCAGTACTTC.

To note about this clonotype: A read error may account for a junction end that differs from germline. V is TRBV12-5 and J is TRBJ2-3, with 7 bases identical to TRBD2. From germline, CDR1 is LGHNT and CDR2 FRNRAP. The CDR3 has 19 residues. CDR3 sequence (DNA): TGTGTTAGTGGTTTGGGAGGGAGCCCGACTATCCCGAGCACAGATACGCAGTATTTT. This sequence encodes CVSGLGGSPTIPSTDTQYF.

A note on this clonotype: Possible read error: a much larger clone is one base away. The chain is built from TRBV12-3 or TRBV12-4 and TRBJ2-7; 7 bases agree with TRBD2. Germline trimming cut 7 bases from V and 6 bases from J; bases unmatched to any gene: 6. The CDR3 loop spans 12 amino acids. In nucleotides, the CDR3 is TGTGCCAGCACCAGCGGGATCACCGAGCAGTACTTC. It yields the protein CASTSGITEQYF.

Details on this clonotype: The junction does not match germline at one end; this may be a read error. The chain couples TRBV11-2 to TRBJ2-1; D is possibly TRBD1 or TRBD2 (5 bases each). This CDR3 is 17 amino acids long. CDR1 SGHAT and CDR2 FQNNGV come from the germline V gene. The CDR3 DNA follows: TGTGCTAGCAGCTTAGGGGTTAGTGGGAGTGTCTTCAATGAGCATTTCTTC. Translating it yields CASSLGVSGSVFNEHFF.

As to this clonotype: Relative to the germline gene, one junction end is altered; a read error may explain this. This chain joins TRBV11-3 and TRBJ2-7; D might be TRBD1 (6 bases). Germline CDR1 is SGHNT and CDR2 is YENEEA. This CDR3 is built from 16 residues. CDR3 loop: CASSRGIGIVVYEQYF. The CDR3 DNA reads as TGTGCGAGCAGCAGGGGCATAGGGATAGTCGTCTACGAGCAGTACTTC.